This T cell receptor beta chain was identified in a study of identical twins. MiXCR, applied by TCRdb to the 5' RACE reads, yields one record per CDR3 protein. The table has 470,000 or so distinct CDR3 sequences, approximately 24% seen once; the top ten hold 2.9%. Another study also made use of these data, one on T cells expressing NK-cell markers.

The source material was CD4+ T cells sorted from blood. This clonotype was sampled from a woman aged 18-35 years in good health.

CDR3 loop: CASSFGSGGAYQETQYF. In DNA, the CDR3 is TGTGCCAGCAGTTTCGGTAGCGGGGGGGCGTACCAAGAGACCCAGTACTTC. The V and J genes are TRBV12-3 or TRBV12-4 and TRBJ2-5, with TRBD2 matching over 11 bases. The CDR3 totals 17 residues. V dropped 3 bases and J dropped 0; count of bases not matched to a gene: 6.